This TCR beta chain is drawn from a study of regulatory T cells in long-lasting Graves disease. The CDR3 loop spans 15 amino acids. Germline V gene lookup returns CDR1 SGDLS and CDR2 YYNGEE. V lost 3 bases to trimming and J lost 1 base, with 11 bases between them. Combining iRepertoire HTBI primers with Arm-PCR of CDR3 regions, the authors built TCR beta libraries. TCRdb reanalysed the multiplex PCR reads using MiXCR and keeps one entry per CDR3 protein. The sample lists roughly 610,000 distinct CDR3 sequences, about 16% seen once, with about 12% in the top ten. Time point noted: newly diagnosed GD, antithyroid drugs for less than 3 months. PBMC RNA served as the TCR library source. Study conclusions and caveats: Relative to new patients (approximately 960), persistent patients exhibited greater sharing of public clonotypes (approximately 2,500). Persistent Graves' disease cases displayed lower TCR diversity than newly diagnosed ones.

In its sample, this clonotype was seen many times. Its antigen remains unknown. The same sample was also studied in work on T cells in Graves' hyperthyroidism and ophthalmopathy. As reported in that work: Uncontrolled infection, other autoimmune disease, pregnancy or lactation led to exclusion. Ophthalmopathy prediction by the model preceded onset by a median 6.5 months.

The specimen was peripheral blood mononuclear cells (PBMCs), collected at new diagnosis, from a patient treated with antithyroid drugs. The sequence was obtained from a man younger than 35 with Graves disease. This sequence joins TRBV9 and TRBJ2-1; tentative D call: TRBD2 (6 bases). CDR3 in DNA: TGTGCCAGCAGCGCTCCTAGCGCTTCCTACAATGAGCAGTTCTTC. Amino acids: CASSAPSASYNEQFF.